Listed below are T cell receptor beta chains from one sample, sequenced in a study of breast tumors, draining lymph nodes, adjacent tissues. One entry per CDR3 protein, called by TCRdb with MiXCR from the multiplex PCR reads. The sample contains under 150,000 distinct CDR3 sequences, 21% of which appear only once. The specimen sequenced was axillary lymph node tissue. Receptor source: a female donor with breast cancer. Some clones in this sample may be carry-over from other donors' samples. The CDR3 runs from the conserved cysteine through the conserved F or W. The D gene is left open where the match is weak.

D gene | V gene | CDR3 protein
NA | TRBV19 | CASAWTDTEAFF
NA | TRBV7-6 | CASSLGLNSPLHF
TRBD1 | TRBV11-3 | CASSSGTDSSYNEQFF
NA | TRBV6-6 | CASRGVSTDTQYF
TRBD2 | TRBV5-4 | CASSPMTSGSLFETQYF
TRBD2 | TRBV15 | CATSTLAGGQEQYF
NA | TRBV20-1 | CSASRFRAYEQYF
NA | TRBV20-1 | CSAIGHSYGYTF
NA | TRBV7-2 | CASSLLLQGPKNIQYF
NA | TRBV12-3/TRBV12-4 | CASSSASNQPQHF
NA | TRBV7-9 | CAAGGPGGSYEQYF
NA | TRBV4-1 | CASSQDWRDGQPQHF
TRBD1 | TRBV5-1 | CASSSVGRDRAYEQYF
NA | TRBV6-6 | CASRGGGGANVLTF
NA | TRBV3-1 | CASSRMGGYEQYF
NA | TRBV19 | CASRLQGSAGEKLFF
NA | TRBV7-2 | CASSSTYHPRKLFF
NA | TRBV19 | CASSNNEKLFF
TRBD2 | TRBV9 | CASSVGGRGYNEQFF
NA | TRBV6-1 | CASRPGRINQPQHF
NA | TRBV19 | CASSPTVTQETQYF
NA | TRBV20-1 | CSATQVTYSNQPQHF
TRBD1 | TRBV2 | CASGTGYEQYF
NA | TRBV15 | CATSRDGGRETQYF
NA | TRBV2 | CASRDMGGLNSPLHF
NA | TRBV5-6 | CASSLGPPLRGINEQFF
NA | TRBV11-1 | CASSPDALRRPRDIQYF
NA | TRBV18 | CASSPPGRGRYEQYF
TRBD2 | TRBV27 | CASSTPAGALNEQFF
NA | TRBV28 | CASSRYGPTNEKLFF
NA | TRBV6-2/TRBV6-3 | CASMDDGTQHF
TRBD1 | TRBV29-1 | CSVRTGGTDTQYF
NA | TRBV5-6 | CASSPAGYSNQPQHF
NA | TRBV3-1 | CASSQVRGEQFF
NA | TRBV20-1 | CSARDPGGRGLEDTQYF
TRBD2 | TRBV10-3 | CAISGTSGRNEQYF
TRBD1 | TRBV28 | CASTQQGFDEQYF